These 22 T cell receptor beta chains were all obtained from the same sample, sequenced in a study of shared clonotypes between healthy human individuals. Positive CCR7 selection of CD45RO-negative cells yielded the naive CD8 cells, and terminally differentiated effector memory CD45RA+ cells were excluded. Assay used: immunoSEQ multiplex PCR; TCRdb lists only in-frame clones, some missing. The table includes more than 550,000 clones, about 91% detected once. Material for sequencing was naive CD8+ T cells sorted from blood. The receptors originated from a young man in good health.

The V and J genes are TRBV27 and TRBJ2-7; the D gene is possibly TRBD1 (6 bases). The V and J ends lost 8 bases and 3 bases respectively, with 17 bases between them. Germline loops: CDR1 MNHEY, CDR2 SMNVEV (reference sequence). The CDR3 extends over 14 amino acids. The CDR3 sequence is CASADGAGDYEQYF. The CDR3 DNA follows: TGTGCCAGCGCAGACGGGGCAGGGGACTACGAGCAGTACTTC.

The CDR3 loop is CASSFAVNYGYTF. The CDR3 coding sequence is TGTGCCAGCAGTTTTGCGGTGAACTATGGCTACACCTTC. The chain has TRBV27 and TRBJ1-2; D ambiguous. The CDR3 extends over 13 amino acids. The germline V and J ends were trimmed by 3 bases and 2 bases, with 7 bases remaining between them. Germline loops: CDR1 MNHEY, CDR2 SMNVEV (reference sequence).

The chain joins TRBV7-2 to TRBJ2-3; D perhaps matches TRBD2 (6 bases). The CDR3 loop spans 16 amino acids. Germline-derived CDR1 and CDR2 are SGHTA and FQGNSA. V dropped 8 bases and J dropped 2 bases, with 20 bases sitting between them. For the CDR3, the DNA is TGTGCCAGCGGGGAAGGGCCGGGGGAAATCACAGATACGCAGTATTTT. It encodes CASGEGPGEITDTQYF.

The chain is built from TRBV27 and TRBJ2-7, with 14 bases identical to TRBD2. The germline V gene has CDR1 MNHEY and CDR2 SMNVEV (reference sequence). This CDR3 spans 17 amino acids. Unmatched junction bases numbered 2, after V lost 0 bases and J lost 1 base. The CDR3 loop reads CASSLSGTSGSSYEQYF. CDR3 sequence (DNA): TGTGCCAGCAGTTTATCTGGGACTAGCGGGAGTTCCTACGAGCAGTACTTC.

The rearrangement uses TRBV2 and TRBJ2-7; no reliable D call. Per the germline V gene, CDR1 is SNHLY and CDR2 is FYNNEI. Between the trimmed V and J ends, which lost 1 base and 3 bases, there was a span of 13 bases. The CDR3 sequence is 15 residues long. The CDR3 spells CASSEGSLGYYEQYF. The CDR3 DNA is TGTGCCAGCAGTGAAGGCTCTCTGGGTTACTACGAGCAGTACTTC.

V and J are TRBV2 and TRBJ2-7, with a weak D call TRBD2 (5 bases). V lost 5 bases and J lost 5, with 10 bases in between. Germline CDR1 and CDR2: SNHLY and FYNNEI. The CDR3 is 12 amino acids. CDR3: CASSPGIHEQYF. CDR3 DNA: TGTGCCAGCAGTCCGGGGATCCACGAGCAGTACTTC.

This clone occurred once. The genes are TRBV29-1 and TRBJ2-7, with 8 bases aligning to TRBD1. Germline assignment: CDR1 SQVTM and CDR2 ANQGSEA. The CDR3 length is 13 residues. Trimming took 3 bases from V and 2 from J; bases not matched to a gene: 3. The CDR3 here is CSVEDREPYEQYF. DNA of the CDR3: TGCAGCGTTGAGGACAGGGAACCCTACGAGCAGTACTTC.

V and J are TRBV4-1 and TRBJ2-7; TRBD2 is a possible D gene (6 bases). With 0 bases removed from V and 6 bases from J, the gap between germline ends came to 12 bases. The CDR3 spans 14 residues. Per the germline V gene, CDR1 is MGHRA and CDR2 is YSYEKL. CDR3 amino acids: CASSQEGSGGEQYF. CDR3 bases: TGCGCCAGCAGCCAAGAAGGGTCCGGGGGCGAGCAGTACTTC.

V gene TRBV27 combines with J gene TRBJ2-7, with a tentative D call TRBD2 (5 bases). This CDR3 is 13 amino acids long. Germline lookup yields CDR1 MNHEY and CDR2 SMNVEV (reference sequence). The V and J ends lost 6 bases and 3 bases respectively, with 12 bases between them. The DNA of the CDR3 is TGTGCCAGCAGACAAAGCGGTTTCTACGAGCAGTACTTC. This codes for CASRQSGFYEQYF.

The rearrangement uses TRBV14 and TRBJ2-7, with no clear D. Germline V CDR1 and CDR2: SGHDN, FVKESK. Deletions cut 2 bases from V and 2 bases from J, with 10 bases between. The CDR3 totals 14 residues. The CDR3 DNA follows: TGTGCCAGCAGCCAAAACTACCCCCCCTACGAGCAGTACTTC. It specifies CASSQNYPPYEQYF.

This clone was detected only once. J is TRBJ1-2 and V is TRBV5-4, with 9 bases matching TRBD1. The V gene end was trimmed by 1 base and the J gene end by 8 bases; junction bases not matched to a gene: 6. The length of the CDR3 is 14 residues. The germline CDR1 and CDR2 sequences are SGHNT and YYREEE (reference sequence). The CDR3 is CASSLWTGDKGYTF. In DNA form, the CDR3 reads TGTGCCAGCAGCTTGTGGACAGGGGATAAGGGCTACACCTTC.

The chain is built from TRBV28 and TRBJ2-3; TRBD1 is a possible D gene (6 bases). V lost 6 bases, J lost 6 bases, and 13 bases lay in between. Germline values: CDR1 MDHEN, CDR2 SYDVKM. This CDR3 spans 13 amino acids. CDR3 residues: CASSRGQRDTQYF. CDR3 nucleotides: TGTGCCAGCAGCAGGGGACAAAGGGATACGCAGTATTTT. Drawing the rest from reference TRBV28 and TRBJ2-3, the complete variable domain is DVKVTQSSRYLVKRTGEKVFLECVQDMDHENMFWYRQDPGLGLRLIYFSYDVKMKEKGDIPEGYSVSREKKERFSLILESASTNQTSMYLCASSRGQRDTQYFGPGTRLTVL.

The chain employs TRBV28 and TRBJ2-4, with TRBD2 matching 8 bases. The J segment lost 8 bases and the V segment lost 6 bases, leaving 9 bases of the junction unmatched. The germline V gene has CDR1 MDHEN and CDR2 SYDVKM. The CDR3 covers 14 residues. CDR3 in DNA: TGTGCCAGCAGACCGGCGGGGGGTAGGGACATTCAGTACTTC. Translation gives CASRPAGGRDIQYF.

In its sample, this clone was seen a few times. Written as DNA, the CDR3 is TGTGCCAGCAGCCGACAGACCGGTGGTGAAGCTTTCTTT. Translation: CASSRQTGGEAFF. This chain uses TRBV7-4 with TRBJ1-1; maybe TRBD1 (5 bases). Germline values: CDR1 SGHVT, CDR2 SQSDAQ. This CDR3 region has 13 residues. The V and J ends lost 5 bases and 7 bases respectively, with 14 bases between them.

The chain couples TRBV19 to TRBJ2-3; the D gene is possibly TRBD1 (6 bases). V lost 7 bases to trimming and J lost 2 bases, with 13 bases between them. From germline, CDR1 is LNHDA and CDR2 SQIVND (reference sequence). The CDR3 length is 14 residues. The CDR3 protein is CASKGGHFTDTQYF. Here the CDR3 DNA reads TGTGCCAGTAAAGGGGGACACTTCACAGATACGCAGTATTTT. The full variable domain, rest sourced from reference TRBV19 and TRBJ2-3, is DGGITQSPKYLFRKEGQNVTLSCEQNLNHDAMYWYRQDPGQGLRLIYYSQIVNDFQKGDIAEGYSVSREKKESFPLTVTSAQKNPTAFYLCASKGGHFTDTQYFGPGTRLTVL.

This chain joins TRBV5-1 and TRBJ2-2; 9 nucleotides agree with TRBD2. V shed 1 base and J 0 bases; nucleotides not matched to a gene: 4. From germline, CDR1 is SGHRS and CDR2 YFSETQ. CDR3 length: 17 amino acids. The CDR3 bases are TGCGCCAGCAGCTTGTATTCTAGCGGGGCGAACACCGGGGAGCTGTTTTTT. Translated, it gives CASSLYSSGANTGELFF.

J is TRBJ2-3 and V is TRBV27, with D possibly being TRBD2 (5 bases). Germline V gene lookup returns CDR1 MNHEY and CDR2 SMNVEV (reference sequence). The V gene lost 8 bases and the J gene lost 6 bases, with 18 bases spanning the gap. CDR3 length: 14 residues. CDR3: CASALGGLRDTQYF. The CDR3 DNA reads TGTGCCAGCGCCCTGGGCGGGCTTAGGGATACGCAGTATTTT.

This rearrangement joins TRBV4-1 to TRBJ2-1; 8 bases are a match to TRBD2. This CDR3 is 15 amino acids long. CDR1 is MGHRA, CDR2 YSYEKL, per germline. V lost 6 bases and J lost 4; bases outside the gene matches: 8. The CDR3 nucleotides read TGCGCCAGCAGGCAATTAGCGGGGAAGTACAATGAGCAGTTCTTC. This translates into CASRQLAGKYNEQFF.

The count of this clone is one. The rearrangement uses TRBV29-1 and TRBJ2-3; TRBD1 is a possible D gene (5 bases). Trimming took 3 bases from V and 6 from J, leaving 13 bases between them. CDR1 SQVTM and CDR2 ANQGSEA come from the germline V gene. The CDR3 loop spans 13 amino acids. The CDR3 DNA sequence: TGCAGCGTTGAGAAACAGGATTTGGATACGCAGTATTTT. Translation: CSVEKQDLDTQYF.

The chain's CDR3 is CASSWTNMDRGRLNEQFF. The CDR3 bases are TGTGCCAGCAGTTGGACGAATATGGACAGGGGGCGCCTGAATGAGCAGTTCTTC. The V gene is TRBV28, the J gene TRBJ2-1; 11 bases agree with TRBD1. V shed 4 bases, J shed 7 bases, and the junction held 15 bases outside the gene matches. The CDR3 totals 18 residues. From germline, CDR1 is MDHEN and CDR2 SYDVKM.

A remark on this clone: A much larger clone differs by one base, so this may be a read error. This chain links TRBV7-9 with TRBJ2-2; D remains unclear. This CDR3 contains 13 residues. The germline CDR1 and CDR2 sequences are SEHNR and FQNEAQ (reference sequence). The V end was cut by 6 bases, the J end by 1 base, with 6 bases between. The CDR3 protein is CASSERNTGELFF. CDR3 bases: TGTGCCAGCAGTGAAAGGAACACCGGGGAGCTGTTTTTT.

The chain uses TRBV19 and TRBJ2-7, with unresolved D. The CDR3 contains 15 residues. Trimming took 5 bases from V and 4 from J, leaving 18 bases between them. Germline V gene sequence: CDR1 LNHDA, CDR2 SQIVND (reference sequence). In DNA, the CDR3 is TGTGCCAGTAGTCCCCGCTCAGAAATTTTTTACGAGCAGTACTTC. Residues: CASSPRSEIFYEQYF.